This T cell receptor (beta chain) was identified in a study of OX40 agonist ivuxolimab in advanced cancers. Describing the broader study: The costimulatory receptor OX40 (CD134) was targeted by ivuxolimab, a fully human IgG2 agonistic monoclonal antibody. Intravenous ivuxolimab was administered to patients every 2 weeks at six dose levels: 0.01, 0.1, 0.3, 1.5, 3 and 10 mg/kg. Among the roughly 50 dose-escalation patients, about 20 had hepatocellular carcinoma, roughly 15 melanoma, 9 renal cell carcinoma and 9 head and neck cancer. In the dose-escalation cohort, around four fifths of patients were male, and the mean age was 60 years with a range of about 20 to 79. Patients were allowed to have had prior anti-PD-1, anti-PD-L1 or anti-CTLA-4 therapy, and approximately 37% of the dose-escalation patients had been treated with checkpoint inhibitors. Partial responses were achieved by three dose-escalation patients, of whom one had hepatocellular carcinoma and two had cutaneous melanoma. The point of sequencing TCRbeta in the periphery was to test whether ivuxolimab changed TCR sequence diversity and drove clonal T-cell expansion. The paper describes the monotherapy dose-escalation part (N ≈ 49 patients) of the phase I trial of ivuxolimab. Broad study findings and their caveats: Antigen specificity was not determined for the clonally expanded peripheral T cells. After ivuxolimab, CD8+ T cells had more expanded clones than CD4+ T cells on average. In the 0.1-3.0 mg/kg groups, partial responders had among the lowest normalized peripheral clonal expansion, particularly in CD8+ T cells. Low levels of normalized T-cell clonal expansion were also seen in some patients who did not respond. At doses of 0.1 to 3.0 mg/kg, clonal expansion of both CD4+ and CD8+ blood T cells was observed from baseline to week 6.

As to this clone: Its antigen remains unidentified. Within one base of it there is no much larger clone, and no base qualities were kept.

Patients with a history of autoimmune disease or receiving systemic immunosuppression were excluded from the trial. Peripheral blood for TCR sequencing was collected from all dose cohorts at baseline, on cycle 4 day 1, and on cycle 7 day 1. The samples were taken from a phase I, first-in-human, multicenter, open-label dose-escalation trial of ivuxolimab. Adults with locally advanced or metastatic head and neck squamous cell, hepatocellular, melanoma or renal cell carcinoma were enrolled in the trial. CD4+ and CD8+ T cells were sorted separately from peripheral blood before TCR sequencing. From the cysteine through the phenylalanine, the CDR3 covers 14 amino acids. Only the CDR3 portion is preserved as DNA: 42 bases, with reading frame beginning at the first base. Trimming removed 2 bases from V and 0 bases from J, leaving 5 bases between the germline ends. The germline V gene provides CDR1 MNHEY and CDR2 SVGAGI.

Genomic DNA was extracted from sorted cells for sequencing of the TCRbeta CDR3 region. The immunoSEQ Assay was used to sequence the TCRbeta CDR3 regions. TCRdb obtained this table from immuneACCESS and retained in-frame rearrangements with V and J assigned. These tables miss some clones; where compared with another copy, unresolved V genes account for less than half of the shortfall, and the remainder is unexplained. Counted in this sample were some 48,000 clones; about 81% of them appeared once. The top ten constitute under 9.5% of the sample. This TCR derives from an adult with an advanced solid tumor such as melanoma, head and neck, liver or kidney cancer. The input for sequencing was CD4+ or CD8+ T cells sorted from blood, taken in a trial of the OX40 agonist ivuxolimab. The rearranged segments are TRBV6-5 and TRBJ1-3; the D gene is not confidently resolved. CDR3 loop: CASSYHRSGNTIYF. The sequenced DNA: TGTGCCAGCAGTTACCACCGCTCTGGAAACACCATATATTTT.